The 29 T cell receptor beta chains below come from one sample, sequenced in a study of blood T cell repertoires in COVID-19. Measured with immunoSEQ multiplex PCR; TCRdb has only the in-frame clones, and not every one. The sample lists some 190,000 clones; about 84% were seen once. The sequencing sample was made of PBMCs or T cells enriched from blood (not recorded which). The receptor set was obtained from a man aged 30 to 39 with acute COVID-19.

The V and J genes are TRBV7-2 and TRBJ2-1; D is possibly TRBD2 (6 bases). The CDR3 is 15 amino acids. Trimming took 3 bases from V and 4 from J, leaving 13 bases between them. CDR1 and CDR2 from the germline V gene are SGHTA and FQGNSA. The DNA of the CDR3 is TGTGCCAGCAGCTTCGGAGGGAGTTCTTACAATGAGCAGTTCTTC. Its protein product is CASSFGGSSYNEQFF.

The V gene is TRBV28, the J gene TRBJ1-3; 8 bases agree with TRBD1. The J segment lost 4 bases and the V segment lost 5 bases, leaving 10 bases of the junction unmatched. This CDR3 has 16 amino acids. From germline, CDR1 is MDHEN and CDR2 SYDVKM. CDR3 in amino acids: CASSASQGVIGNTIYF. Written as DNA, the CDR3 is TGTGCCAGCAGTGCCTCACAGGGGGTGATCGGAAACACCATATATTTT.

The CDR3 region has the DNA TGTGCCAGCAGAGAGGTCTCCTACGAGCAGTACTTC. Encoded protein: CASREVSYEQYF. This chain links TRBV2 with TRBJ2-7; D gene ambiguous. The V gene's germline CDR1 is SNHLY and CDR2 FYNNEI. CDR3 length: 12 amino acids. Trimming shortened V by 6 bases and J by 0 bases, and 6 bases separated the two germline ends.

As DNA, the CDR3 is TGTGCCAGCAGCCCGAGGGGGGGGCTGGGATATGGCTACACCTTC. Its protein product is CASSPRGGLGYGYTF. The gene calls are TRBV27 and TRBJ1-2, with D perhaps matching TRBD1 (6 bases). This CDR3 has 15 amino acids. Trimming removed 6 bases from V and 5 bases from J, with 19 bases in between. Germline CDR1 is MNHEY and CDR2 is SMNVEV (reference sequence).

This rearrangement joins TRBV3-1 (or the pseudogene TRBV3-2) to TRBJ2-7; 11 bases are a match to TRBD1. V lost 2 bases, J lost 6 bases, and 6 bases stayed unmatched. The CDR3 extends over 15 amino acids. Germline V gene sequence: CDR1 LGHDT, CDR2 YNNKEL (reference sequence). CDR3 bases: TGTGCCAGCAGCCAAAGGGACAGGGGGGCTGGCGAGCAGTACTTC. This gives the protein CASSQRDRGAGEQYF.

V is TRBV7-3 and J is TRBJ1-4; 8 bases are shared with TRBD1. Germline V gene data show CDR1 as SGHTA and CDR2 as FQGTGA. The CDR3 has 15 amino acids. The V and J ends lost 7 bases and 11 bases, in that order; junction bases with no gene match: 15. In DNA, the CDR3 is TGTGCCAGCACCTTTCCCGACAGGGGAGGAGGGAAACTGTTTTTT. This encodes CASTFPDRGGGKLFF.

This clone was recorded a few times. The rearrangement uses TRBV5-4 and TRBJ2-1; 8 bases match TRBD2. V lost 0 bases and J lost 2; bases outside the gene matches: 1. Germline-derived CDR1 and CDR2 are SGHNT and YYREEE (reference sequence). The CDR3 spans 15 residues. CDR3 in DNA: TGTGCCAGCAGCTTGGATAGCGGGACCTACAATGAGCAGTTCTTC. It codes for CASSLDSGTYNEQFF. The full variable domain, its missing parts supplied by reference TRBV5-4 and TRBJ2-1, is ETGVTQSPTHLIKTRGQQVTLRCSSQSGHNTVSWYQQALGQGPQFIFQYYREEENGRGNFPPRFSGLQFPNYSSELNVNALELDDSALYLCASSLDSGTYNEQFFGPGTRLTVL.

The rearrangement links TRBV12-3 or TRBV12-4 to TRBJ1-2, with TRBD1 as a possible D gene (5 bases). CDR3 size: 12 residues. Trimming removed 5 bases at V and 4 bases at J, with 8 bases between. CDR3 amino acids: CASSRQGYGYTF. CDR3 bases: TGTGCCAGCAGTCGGCAGGGCTATGGCTACACCTTC.

The chain has TRBV2 and TRBJ1-1; a possible D gene is TRBD1 (5 bases). Trimming took off 6 bases at V and 5 bases at J, with 16 bases between the two ends. CDR3 length: 14 amino acids. Germline V gene data show CDR1 as SNHLY and CDR2 as FYNNEI. The CDR3 bases are TGTGCCAGCAGGCCCAATGGGGGGGGGACTGAAGCTTTCTTT. Protein: CASRPNGGGTEAFF.

The chain is built from TRBV5-5 and TRBJ2-7, with D unresolved. V dropped 3 bases and J dropped 4 bases, with 17 bases sitting between them. Germline V gene data show CDR1 as SGHKS and CDR2 as YYEKEE (reference sequence). This CDR3 spans 15 amino acids. CDR3 in DNA: TGTGCCAGCAGCTCCGGCCTGGGTCACGGGTACGAGCAGTACTTC. Amino acids: CASSSGLGHGYEQYF.

This chain links TRBV3-1 (or the pseudogene TRBV3-2) with TRBJ2-3; TRBD1 matches at 9 bases. V lost 3 bases, J lost 5 bases, and 6 bases stayed unmatched. Germline V gene lookup returns CDR1 LGHDT and CDR2 YNNKEL (reference sequence). The CDR3 runs 15 residues. The CDR3, as DNA: TGTGCCAGCAGCCAGTGGACAGGGGAACGAGATACGCAGTATTTT. Translation gives CASSQWTGERDTQYF.

The genes are TRBV18 and TRBJ1-5, with no clear D. Germline CDR1 reads KGHSH; CDR2 reads LQKENI. V gave up 4 bases and J gave up 7 bases, with 11 bases separating them. CDR3 length: 13 residues. The CDR3 DNA follows: TGTGCCAGCTCACGGGCCTTACAGCAGCCCCAGCATTTT. This codes for CASSRALQQPQHF.

CDR3 nucleotide sequence: TGCGCCAGCAGGCAAGGTTCAGCGGGGGGTCAGTCGACCCAGTACTTC. Residues: CASRQGSAGGQSTQYF. V usage is TRBV5-1 and J usage is TRBJ2-5; 9 nucleotides match TRBD2. There are 16 residues in the CDR3. Germline assignment: CDR1 SGHRS and CDR2 YFSETQ. V trimming: 5 bases; J trimming: 7 bases; junction bases outside the gene matches: 15.

The CDR3 here is CSVYGTDYEQYF. The DNA of the CDR3 is TGCAGCGTCTACGGGACAGACTACGAGCAGTACTTC. The chain joins TRBV29-1 to TRBJ2-7; 7 nucleotides align to TRBD1. Germline CDR1 and CDR2: SQVTM and ANQGSEA. The V gene end was trimmed by 6 bases and the J gene end by 3 bases; junction bases not matched to a gene: 5. The CDR3 totals 12 residues.

V and J are TRBV6-5 and TRBJ2-7; D is perhaps TRBD2 (6 bases). The CDR3 contains 10 residues. V was cut by 10 bases and J by 12 bases, with 16 bases left in between. CDR1 MNHEY and CDR2 SVGAGI come from the germline V gene. The CDR3 sequence: CATWGEGRYF. In DNA form, the CDR3 reads TGTGCCACTTGGGGGGAAGGGAGGTACTTC.

V gene TRBV28 combines with J gene TRBJ2-1; 12 nucleotides agree with TRBD2. CDR1 and CDR2 (germline): MDHEN, SYDVKM. Germline trimming cut 10 bases from V and 6 bases from J; bases unmatched to any gene: 10. The CDR3 loop spans 15 amino acids. The CDR3 nucleotides are TGTGCCACGACTAGCGGGGGCCATAAGCGCAATGAGCAGTTCTTC. The encoded protein is CATTSGGHKRNEQFF.

The chain is built from TRBV5-6 and TRBJ1-1, with D hard to call. Trimming took 4 bases from V and 0 from J, leaving 10 bases between them. This CDR3 is built from 14 residues. Germline-derived CDR1 and CDR2 are SGHDT and YYEEEE. CDR3 in amino acids: CASSVGLLNTEAFF. CDR3 bases: TGTGCCAGCAGCGTCGGACTGCTGAACACTGAAGCTTTCTTT.

The chain has TRBV19 and TRBJ1-5; no definite D call. The CDR3 covers 15 residues. Germline CDR1 reads LNHDA; CDR2 reads SQIVND (reference sequence). V was cut by 3 bases and J by 4 bases, with 13 bases left in between. CDR3 residues: CASSMGLTVNQPQHF. CDR3 nucleotide sequence: TGTGCCAGTAGTATGGGCCTTACCGTTAATCAGCCCCAGCATTTT.

The gene calls are TRBV6-5 and TRBJ1-2; the match to TRBD1 covers 8 bases. CDR1 is MNHEY, CDR2 SVGAGI, per germline. The CDR3 is made up of 14 amino acids. Trimming cost V 5 bases and J 4 bases; bases outside gene matches: 6. CDR3 in amino acids: CASSSGQGTYGYTF. In nucleotides, the CDR3 is TGTGCCAGCAGTAGTGGACAGGGTACCTATGGCTACACCTTC.

This rearrangement joins TRBV5-4 to TRBJ2-1; TRBD2 matches at 14 bases. This CDR3 has 18 residues. The V and J ends lost 4 bases and 1 base, in that order; junction bases with no gene match: 7. Germline CDR1 reads SGHNT; CDR2 reads YYREEE (reference sequence). For the CDR3, the DNA is TGTGCCAGCAGCCCGGGGACTAGCGGGGGCTTTTCCTACAATGAGCAGTTCTTC. Its translation: CASSPGTSGGFSYNEQFF.

This sequence joins TRBV19 and TRBJ1-2; TRBD1 agrees at 8 bases. V lost 5 bases and J lost 4; bases outside the gene matches: 9. Germline V lookup: CDR1 LNHDA, CDR2 SQIVND (reference sequence). The CDR3 runs to 15 residues. The CDR3 bases are TGTGCCAGTAGTCTCGGACAGGGCTCAACCTATGGCTACACCTTC. Translating it yields CASSLGQGSTYGYTF.

J is TRBJ1-4 and V is TRBV7-6; 10 bases fit TRBD1. Germline V gene sequence: CDR1 SGHVS, CDR2 FNYEAQ. The CDR3 extends over 15 amino acids. The V segment lost 5 bases and the J segment 8 bases; nucleotides outside the gene matches: 8. This CDR3 reads CASSPDRGRGEKLFF. The CDR3 bases are TGTGCCAGCAGCCCAGACAGGGGGCGGGGAGAAAAACTGTTTTTT.

This chain uses TRBV6-4 with TRBJ1-1, with TRBD1 matching 9 bases. This CDR3 has 15 residues. In germline, CDR1 is MRHNA, CDR2 SNTAGT. J lost 6 bases, V lost 0 bases, and 5 bases had no gene match. CDR3 residues: CASSDSGQGRAEAFF. CDR3 DNA sequence: TGTGCCAGCAGTGACTCGGGACAGGGTAGGGCTGAAGCTTTCTTT.

The V and J genes are TRBV10-3 and TRBJ2-7, with a possible D match to TRBD2 (7 bases). The germline gives CDR1 ENHRY, CDR2 SYGVKD. Trimming took off 3 bases at V and 13 bases at J, with 13 bases between the two ends. The length of the CDR3 is 11 residues. The CDR3 region has the DNA TGTGCCATCAGTGAAGGGGGGGACACCTACTTC. Protein sequence: CAISEGGDTYF.

V usage is TRBV5-1 and J usage is TRBJ1-6, with D unclear. Trimming left V 1 base short and J 5 bases short, with 10 bases between. This CDR3 is built from 15 residues. The germline gives CDR1 SGHRS, CDR2 YFSETQ. DNA for the CDR3: TGCGCCAGCAGCTTGACGGGGAGCCATAATTCACCCCTCCACTTT. This codes for CASSLTGSHNSPLHF.

Here the CDR3 DNA reads TGTGCCAGCAGTGACGCGGGACAGGGGGTGTTAAACTCGGTTGGCTACACCTTC. Translating it yields CASSDAGQGVLNSVGYTF. The genes are TRBV2 and TRBJ1-2; 11 bases match TRBD1. Germline loops: CDR1 SNHLY, CDR2 FYNNEI. This CDR3 has 18 residues. J was trimmed by 7 bases and V by 3 bases; bases with no gene match: 16.

This clone was observed a handful of times. V is TRBV5-3 and J is TRBJ1-2; D perhaps matches TRBD1 (6 bases). TRBV5-3 has ORF status, its function being uncertain. Trimming removed 4 bases at V and 8 bases at J, with 15 bases between. The CDR3 length is 13 residues. In nucleotides, the CDR3 is TGTGCCAGAAGCCATAGGGGGGGTAAAGGCTACACCTTC. Its translation is CARSHRGGKGYTF.

The rearrangement links TRBV5-4 to TRBJ2-7; 11 bases match TRBD1. The CDR3 has 16 residues. V trimming: 4 bases; J trimming: 5 bases; junction bases outside the gene matches: 11. Looked up from germline, CDR1 is SGHNT and CDR2 is YYREEE (reference sequence). The CDR3 region is CASSPFFGTGGDEQYF. The DNA for the CDR3 is TGTGCCAGCAGCCCCTTTTTTGGGACAGGGGGTGACGAGCAGTACTTC.

The genes are TRBV29-1 and TRBJ2-7; possibly TRBD2 for D (6 bases). The CDR3 spans 12 residues. Germline CDR1 SQVTM, CDR2 ANQGSEA. The V gene lost 7 bases and the J gene lost 3 bases, with 13 bases spanning the gap. Written as DNA, the CDR3 is TGCAGCGGAGGGAGGACGGACTACGAGCAGTACTTC. Protein: CSGGRTDYEQYF.